This T cell receptor (beta chain) was identified during a study of blood T cell repertoires in COVID-19. Study information: Whether acute or convalescent, the COVID-19 samples came from the United States, Italy and Spain. Nucleic acid was either cDNA or gDNA, and it came from T cells, B-cell-depleted T cells, or PBMCs.

The CDR3 is 21 residues long. The V gene lost 2 bases and the J gene lost 0 bases, with 27 bases spanning the gap. Germline CDR1 MGHRA, CDR2 YSYEKL. This clone has only one observation. Authors' data handling: Using reference gene primer amplification, nucleated cell counts were estimated. The table came from immunoSEQ multiplex PCR; TCRdb's copy has only in-frame clones and leaves some out. Clonal size and the V and J genes are those of that table, whereas D and trimming came from the DNA. The sample lists over 200,000 clones; about 85% were seen once. Sequencing was carried out using peripheral blood. The receptor was isolated from a man aged 40-49 years with acute or convalescent COVID-19. The genes are TRBV4-1 and TRBJ2-3, with unresolved D. The CDR3 region has the DNA TGCGCCAGCAGCCAAAATTCCCCTAGTCCAAACTTACCGCCGAGCACAGATACGCAGTATTTT. Its protein is CASSQNSPSPNLPPSTDTQYF.